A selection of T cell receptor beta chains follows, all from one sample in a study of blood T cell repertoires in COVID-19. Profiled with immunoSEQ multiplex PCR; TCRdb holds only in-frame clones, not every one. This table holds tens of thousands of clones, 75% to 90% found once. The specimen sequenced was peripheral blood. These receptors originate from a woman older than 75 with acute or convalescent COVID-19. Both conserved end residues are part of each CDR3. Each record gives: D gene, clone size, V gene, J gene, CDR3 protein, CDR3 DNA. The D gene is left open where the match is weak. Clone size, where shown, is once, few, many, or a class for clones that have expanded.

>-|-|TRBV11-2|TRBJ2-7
CASSRDGTPVQQYF
TGTGCCAGCAGCCGGGACGGGACACCTGTCCAGCAGTACTTC
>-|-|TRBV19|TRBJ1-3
CASSLGSGVMSGNTIYF
TGTGCCAGTAGTCTGGGGTCGGGGGTTATGTCTGGAAACACCATATATTTT
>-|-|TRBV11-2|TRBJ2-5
CASSETGRFQYF
TGTGCCAGCAGCGAAACAGGGAGATTCCAGTACTTC
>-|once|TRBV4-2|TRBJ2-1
CASSPTGDAWDEQFF
TGTGCCAGCAGCCCGACGGGGGACGCCTGGGATGAGCAGTTCTTC
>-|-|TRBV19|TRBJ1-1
CASTREGVKTEAFF
TGTGCCAGTACAAGAGAGGGGGTAAAAACTGAAGCTTTCTTT
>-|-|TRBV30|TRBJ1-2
CAWTGGDGYTF
TGTGCCTGGACAGGCGGGGATGGCTACACCTTC
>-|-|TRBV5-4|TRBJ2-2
CASSPQGRTGELFF
TGTGCCAGCAGTCCGCAGGGGCGTACCGGGGAGCTGTTTTTT
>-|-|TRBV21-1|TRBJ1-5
CASSKDGRYQPQHF
TGTGCCAGCAGCAAAGATGGCAGATATCAGCCCCAGCATTTT
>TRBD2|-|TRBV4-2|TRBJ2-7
CASSQEGGLAGGPTDF
TGTGCCAGCAGCCAAGAAGGAGGGCTAGCGGGGGGGCCAACGGACTTC
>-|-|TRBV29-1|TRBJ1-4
CSGGAGANEKLFF
TGCAGCGGCGGGGCCGGGGCTAATGAAAAACTGTTTTTT
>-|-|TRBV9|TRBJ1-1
CASSSGFHTEAFF
TGTGCCAGCAGCTCAGGGTTTCACACTGAAGCTTTCTTT
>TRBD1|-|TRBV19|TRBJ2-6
CASSDRGSNVLTF
TGTGCCAGTAGTGACAGGGGTTCGAACGTCCTGACTTTC
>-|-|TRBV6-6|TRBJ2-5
CASSREGTPTQYF
TGTGCCAGCAGCCGGGAAGGGACTCCGACCCAGTACTTC
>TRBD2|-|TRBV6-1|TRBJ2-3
CASSEDRLAGSTDTQYF
TGTGCCAGCAGTGAAGACCGACTAGCGGGGTCCACAGATACGCAGTATTTT
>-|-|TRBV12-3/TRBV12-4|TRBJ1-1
CASSWGGNTEAFF
TGTGCCAGCTCGTGGGGGGGGAACACTGAAGCTTTCTTT
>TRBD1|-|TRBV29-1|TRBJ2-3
CSEGTGMGTQYF
TGCAGCGAAGGGACAGGGATGGGTACGCAGTATTTT
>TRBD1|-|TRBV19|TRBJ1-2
CASTDRAYGYTF
TGTGCCAGTACCGACAGGGCCTATGGCTACACCTTC
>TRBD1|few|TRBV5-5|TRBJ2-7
CASSLVPGQDSYEQYF
TGTGCCAGCAGCTTAGTACCGGGACAGGACTCCTACGAGCAGTACTTC
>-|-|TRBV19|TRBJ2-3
CASSIAGDSGTDTQYF
TGTGCCAGTAGTATCGCCGGGGACTCGGGGACAGATACGCAGTATTTT
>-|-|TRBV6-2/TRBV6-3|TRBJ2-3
CASSYPTRGTDTQYF
TGTGCCAGCAGTTACCCAACCCGGGGGACAGATACGCAGTATTTT
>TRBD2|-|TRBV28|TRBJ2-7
CASSFGLAGLTYEQYF
TGTGCCAGCAGTTTTGGACTAGCGGGACTAACCTACGAGCAGTACTTC
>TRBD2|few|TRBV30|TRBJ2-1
CAWRLAGGPLWQFF
TGTGCCTGGAGACTAGCGGGAGGGCCCTTGTGGCAGTTCTTC
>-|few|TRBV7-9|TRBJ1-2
CASNWGGSNGYTF
TGTGCCAGCAACTGGGGGGGCTCTAATGGCTACACCTTC
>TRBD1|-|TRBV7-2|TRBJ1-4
CASRPDGTALEKLFF
TGTGCCAGCAGACCCGACGGGACAGCCCTTGAAAAACTGTTTTTT
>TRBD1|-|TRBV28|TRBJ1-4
CASSLWGTGGKTNEKLFF
TGTGCCAGCAGTTTATGGGGGACAGGGGGGAAAACTAATGAAAAACTGTTTTTT
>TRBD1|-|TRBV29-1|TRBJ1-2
CSVAKPQDRVYGYTF
TGCAGCGTTGCCAAACCCCAGGACAGGGTCTATGGCTACACCTTC
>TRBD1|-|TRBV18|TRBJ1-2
CASSPLPRQGNYGYTF
TGTGCCAGCTCACCTCTCCCAAGACAGGGTAACTATGGCTACACCTTC
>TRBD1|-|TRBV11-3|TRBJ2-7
CASSLDTTGTYEQYF
TGTGCCAGCAGCTTAGATACGACAGGGACCTACGAGCAGTACTTC
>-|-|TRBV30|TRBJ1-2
CAWRTGEYGYTF
TGTGCCTGGAGAACGGGGGAATATGGCTACACCTTC
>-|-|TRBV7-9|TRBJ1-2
CASSLLGARANYGYTF
TGTGCCAGCAGCTTATTAGGAGCCAGAGCTAACTATGGCTACACCTTC
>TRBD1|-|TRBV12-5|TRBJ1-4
CASGLSTGNEKLFF
TGTGCTAGTGGTTTGTCGACAGGGAATGAAAAACTGTTTTTT
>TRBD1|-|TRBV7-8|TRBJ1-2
CASSVGQGTYGYTF
TGTGCCAGCAGCGTAGGACAGGGGACCTATGGCTACACCTTC
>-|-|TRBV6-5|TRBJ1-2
CASSYSGRAPYGYTF
TGTGCCAGCAGTTACTCTGGCAGGGCTCCCTATGGCTACACCTTC
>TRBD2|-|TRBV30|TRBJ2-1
CAWSVRSSGGPKKLEQFF
TGTGCCTGGAGTGTACGGAGTAGCGGGGGGCCAAAGAAGCTTGAGCAGTTCTTC
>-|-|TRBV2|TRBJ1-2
CASSVRQRNYGYTF
TGTGCCAGCAGTGTAAGACAGAGGAACTATGGCTACACCTTC
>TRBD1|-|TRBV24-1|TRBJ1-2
CATSDRATGGYTF
TGTGCCACCAGCGACAGGGCAACGGGCGGCTACACCTTC